Listed below are T cell receptor beta chains from one sample, sequenced in a study of response to subunit inactivated influenza vaccine. MiXCR was run by TCRdb on the RT-PCR reads, yielding one entry per CDR3 protein. The sample yields about 480,000 distinct CDR3 sequences, roughly 13% seen once. Specimen: PBMCs from blood, collected roughly 47 days after vaccination. The source of these receptors is a man aged 45-65 years who received an inactivated influenza vaccine. CDR3s include the opening cysteine and the closing phenylalanine or tryptophan. D genes are given only for firm matches. Expanded clones are given a class, and other clones once, few, many or no size at all.

clone size | J gene | D gene | V gene | CDR3 DNA | CDR3 protein
. | TRBJ1-4 | . | TRBV5-1 | TGCGCCAGCAGCGCCGGGACACTGGCAACTAATGAAAAACTGTTTTTT | CASSAGTLATNEKLFF
few | TRBJ1-2 | . | TRBV20-1 | TGCAGTGCGAGACGACAGGCGCTTAACTATGGCTACACCTTC | CSARRQALNYGYTF
few | TRBJ2-3 | TRBD2 | TRBV20-1 | TGCAGTGTTAGCGGGAGGCCCACAGATACGCAGTATTTT | CSVSGRPTDTQYF
. | TRBJ2-1 | . | TRBV11-2 | TGTGCCAGCAGCTTTCCCCTGAAGGGCGGGTCCAACAATGAGCAGTTCTTC | CASSFPLKGGSNNEQFF
many | TRBJ2-2 | . | TRBV12-3/TRBV12-4 | TGTGCCAGCACTACTGAGGGCGGCATAGCCGGGGAGCTGTTTTTT | CASTTEGGIAGELFF
few | TRBJ2-1 | . | TRBV28 | TGTGCCGGTGGGGACGTTGGAGGTCATGAGCAGTTCTTC | CAGGDVGGHEQFF
few | TRBJ2-4 | TRBD2 | TRBV7-9 | TGTGCCAGCAGCTTCCTCCATCGGACTAGCGGAAAAAACATTCAGTACTTC | CASSFLHRTSGKNIQYF
few | TRBJ1-2 | . | TRBV10-3 | TGTGCCATCAGTGAAGACAGACCTCATGGCTACACCTTC | CAISEDRPHGYTF
. | TRBJ2-4 | TRBD1 | TRBV10-2 | TGCGCCAGCAGAGACCGGGACAGGGGCAAAAACATTCAGTACTTC | CASRDRDRGKNIQYF
. | TRBJ2-1 | . | TRBV20-1 | TGCAGTGCTAGAGTGGGGGGCTACAATGAGCAGTTCTTC | CSARVGGYNEQFF
. | TRBJ2-3 | TRBD2 | TRBV4-2 | TGTGCCAGCAGCCAAGGCGGGAGGGACACCGATACGCAGTATTTT | CASSQGGRDTDTQYF
. | TRBJ1-6 | . | TRBV7-8 | TGTGCCAGCAGCTTAGTAGGAGGAGGAACCTATAATTCACCCCTCCACTTT | CASSLVGGGTYNSPLHF
many | TRBJ1-5 | . | TRBV6-2/TRBV6-3 | TGTGCCAGCAGGGACAGCAATCAGCCCCAGCATTTT | CASRDSNQPQHF
few | TRBJ1-3 | . | TRBV6-1 | TGTGCCAGCAGACGGCTCAGCTCTGGAAACACCATATATTTT | CASRRLSSGNTIYF
few | TRBJ2-7 | TRBD2 | TRBV7-3 | TGTGCCAGCAGCTTAAGGGCTAGCGGTCCCTACGAGCAGTACTTC | CASSLRASGPYEQYF
many | TRBJ2-7 | . | TRBV12-3/TRBV12-4 | TGTGCCAGCAGTTTAGGGAAGGTTCCCACCTACGAGCAGTACTTC | CASSLGKVPTYEQYF
few | TRBJ2-5 | . | TRBV4-3 | TGCGCCAGCAGCCCCAAAGGCTCGGCGAAAGAGACCCAGTACTTC | CASSPKGSAKETQYF
. | TRBJ2-7 | TRBD1 | TRBV2 | TGTGCCAGCAGTGAGGGACAGACTAAGACCTACGAGCAGTACTTC | CASSEGQTKTYEQYF
. | TRBJ2-1 | TRBD2 | TRBV11-1 | TGTGCCAGCAGCTTAAGGACTAGCGGGTCTAGCTCCTACAATGAGCAGTTCTTC | CASSLRTSGSSSYNEQFF
few | TRBJ2-1 | . | TRBV5-1 | TGCGCCAGCACCAAGAATCCGACAGACCTCTCCTACAATGAGCAGTTCTTC | CASTKNPTDLSYNEQFF
. | TRBJ2-2 | TRBD1 | TRBV27 | TGTGCCAGCAGTTTTCTGGGACAGGGTTTAAAGAACGGGGAGCTGTTTTTT | CASSFLGQGLKNGELFF
few | TRBJ2-3 | TRBD2 | TRBV6-5 | TGTGCCAGCAGTTCTTGGGTAGCGGGCGCTTCTAGCACAGATACGCAGTATTTT | CASSSWVAGASSTDTQYF
few | TRBJ2-3 | TRBD2 | TRBV11-2 | TGTGCCAGCAGCTCTTGGACTAGCGGCGCACAAGATACGCAGTATTTT | CASSSWTSGAQDTQYF
. | TRBJ1-2 | TRBD1 | TRBV20-1 | TGCAGTGTTCTTAAACAGGGGAACTATGGCTACACCTTC | CSVLKQGNYGYTF
. | TRBJ2-1 | . | TRBV6-2/TRBV6-3 | TGTGCCAGCAGTTCTACAGGGGGGGTTTACAATGAGCAGTTCTTC | CASSSTGGVYNEQFF
. | TRBJ1-2 | . | TRBV5-1 | TGCGCCAGCAGCGACGGACCGACTAACTATGGCTACACCTTC | CASSDGPTNYGYTF
. | TRBJ2-5 | TRBD2 | TRBV7-2 | TGTGCCACCGCTAGCGGGGTGCAAGAGACCCAGTACTTC | CATASGVQETQYF
. | TRBJ1-2 | . | TRBV7-9 | TGTGCCAGCAGCCTGAGAAAGGACTATGGCTACACCTTC | CASSLRKDYGYTF
many | TRBJ2-7 | . | TRBV5-1 | TGCGCCAGCAGCCAGTTGTCGGGAGACTACGAGCAGTACTTC | CASSQLSGDYEQYF
few | TRBJ2-1 | . | TRBV6-1 | TGTGCCAGCAGTCAGGGGGGGCCATCCTACAATGAGCAGTTCTTC | CASSQGGPSYNEQFF
few | TRBJ2-5 | TRBD2 | TRBV28 | TGTGCCAGCAGTCCCCCTAGCGGGAGCCAAGAGACCCAGTACTTC | CASSPPSGSQETQYF
many | TRBJ2-5 | TRBD2 | TRBV12-3/TRBV12-4 | TGTGCCAGCAGCCCCGAGGGGCGGGGGTTGAAGACCCAGTACTTC | CASSPEGRGLKTQYF
. | TRBJ2-1 | . | TRBV5-5 | TGTGCCAGCAGCTTTCTCGACGACAATGAGCAGTTCTTC | CASSFLDDNEQFF
. | TRBJ2-7 | TRBD1 | TRBV10-3 | TGTGCCATCAGAGGGACAGGGGTCCTCTACGAGCAGTACTTC | CAIRGTGVLYEQYF
few | TRBJ2-1 | . | TRBV7-2 | TGTGCCAGCAGCCACACGGGGACAAGGGCCTACAATGAGCAGTTCTTC | CASSHTGTRAYNEQFF
. | TRBJ2-3 | TRBD2 | TRBV29-1 | TGCAGCGTAGCCGGGACTAGCGGTCGATCGACAGATACGCAGTATTTT | CSVAGTSGRSTDTQYF
few | TRBJ1-6 | . | TRBV6-1 | TGTGCCAGCAGTGAGCGGACAGCTCTGAATTCACCCCTCCACTTT | CASSERTALNSPLHF
few | TRBJ2-1 | TRBD2 | TRBV3-1 | TGTGCCAGCAGCCGGGCTCGAGCGGGGGACCAGTTCTTC | CASSRARAGDQFF
. | TRBJ2-1 | . | TRBV30 | TGTGCCTGGAGTGTCCGGGGCAGGGTGGGAACCTACAATGAGCAGTTCTTC | CAWSVRGRVGTYNEQFF
. | TRBJ2-1 | TRBD2 | TRBV20-1 | TGCAGTGCTAGAGTCGGGAGGGCCTACAATGAGCAGTTCTTC | CSARVGRAYNEQFF
few | TRBJ2-2 | . | TRBV20-1 | TGCAGTGCTAGAGATTCGGCGAACACCGGGGAGCTGTTTTTT | CSARDSANTGELFF
. | TRBJ2-7 | TRBD2 | TRBV12-3/TRBV12-4 | TGTGCCAGCAGTTTTTCTAGCGGGGCCCGCAACGAGCAGTACTTC | CASSFSSGARNEQYF
few | TRBJ2-7 | TRBD1 | TRBV4-3 | TGCGCCAGCAGCCAAAAGGGGTGGACAGGGAGCTCCTACGAGCAGTACTTC | CASSQKGWTGSSYEQYF
few | TRBJ2-1 | TRBD2 | TRBV29-1 | TGCAGCGTTGACCCTAGCGGCAACGACAATGAGCAGTTCTTC | CSVDPSGNDNEQFF
many | TRBJ2-7 | . | TRBV12-3/TRBV12-4 | TGTGCCAGCAGTTTGGGTCTCCAGTCCTACGAGCAGTACTTC | CASSLGLQSYEQYF